This T cell receptor (beta chain) emerged from a study of blood T cells in healthy people across ages. It was with a sample-barcoded 5' primer and a J-beta primer mix that a second PCR of roughly 7 to 12 cycles was run. A tag from a template-switch adaptor with 12 random nucleotides marked each cDNA molecule. TCRdb reanalysed the 5' RACE reads using MiXCR and keeps one entry per CDR3 protein. This table holds 850,000 to 1,300,000 distinct CDR3 sequences, less than 50% found once. V lost 6 bases and J lost 9, with 17 bases in between. This CDR3 has 13 amino acids. This receptor was identified in a woman aged 60 to 75 in good health. The sample consisted of blood. The chain carries TRBV12-3 or TRBV12-4 and TRBJ1-1; tentative D call: TRBD1 (5 bases). The CDR3 DNA reads TGTGCCAGCAGCCAATCAGGGCCCAGGAAAGCTTTCTTT. This encodes CASSQSGPRKAFF.